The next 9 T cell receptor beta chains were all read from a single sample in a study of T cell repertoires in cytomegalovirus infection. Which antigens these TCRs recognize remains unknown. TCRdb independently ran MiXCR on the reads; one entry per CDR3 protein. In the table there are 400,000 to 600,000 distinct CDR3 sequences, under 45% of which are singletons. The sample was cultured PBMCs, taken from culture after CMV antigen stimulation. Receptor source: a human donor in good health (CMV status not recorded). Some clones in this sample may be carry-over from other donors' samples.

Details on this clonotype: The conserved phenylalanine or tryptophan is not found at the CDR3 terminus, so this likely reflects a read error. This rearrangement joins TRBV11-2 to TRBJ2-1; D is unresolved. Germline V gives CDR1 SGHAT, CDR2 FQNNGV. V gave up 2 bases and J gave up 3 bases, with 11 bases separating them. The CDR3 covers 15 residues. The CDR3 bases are TGTGCCAGCAGCTTATGGGTCTGGCTCTACAATGAGCAGTTCGTC. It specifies CASSLWVWLYNEQFV.

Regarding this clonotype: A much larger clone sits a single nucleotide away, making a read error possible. CDR3 residues: CASSAGTAYEQYF. DNA of the CDR3: TGTGCCAGCAGCGCCGGGACAGCCTACGAGCAGTACTTC. The V gene is TRBV5-4, the J gene TRBJ2-7; 7 bases agree with TRBD1. Germline CDR1 SGHNT, CDR2 YYREEE (reference sequence). This CDR3 has 13 residues. The V segment lost 4 bases and the J segment 2 bases; nucleotides outside the gene matches: 3.

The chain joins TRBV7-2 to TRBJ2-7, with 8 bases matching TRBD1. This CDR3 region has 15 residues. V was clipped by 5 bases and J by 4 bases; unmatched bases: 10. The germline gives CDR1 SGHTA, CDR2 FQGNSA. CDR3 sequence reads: CASSGRTGYVYEQYF. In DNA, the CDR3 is TGTGCCAGCAGCGGCCGGACAGGGTATGTTTACGAGCAGTACTTC.

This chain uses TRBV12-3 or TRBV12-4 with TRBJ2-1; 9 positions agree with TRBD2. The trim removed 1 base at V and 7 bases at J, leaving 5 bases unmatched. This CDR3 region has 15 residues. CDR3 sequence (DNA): TGTGCCAGCAGTTTAGGACTAGCGGAGATAAATGAGCAGTTCTTC. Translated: CASSLGLAEINEQFF.

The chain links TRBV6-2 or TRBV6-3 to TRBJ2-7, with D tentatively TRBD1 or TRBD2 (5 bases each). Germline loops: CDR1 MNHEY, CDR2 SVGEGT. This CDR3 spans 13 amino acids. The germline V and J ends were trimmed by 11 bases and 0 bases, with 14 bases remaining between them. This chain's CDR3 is CAAAGTTSYEQYF. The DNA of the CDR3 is TGTGCCGCCGCCGGGACGACCTCCTACGAGCAGTACTTC.

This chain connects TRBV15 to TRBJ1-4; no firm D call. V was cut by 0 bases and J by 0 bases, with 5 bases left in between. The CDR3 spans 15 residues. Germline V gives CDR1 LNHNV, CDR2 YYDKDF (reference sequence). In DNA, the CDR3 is TGTGCCACCAGCAGAGATAAGGCAACTAATGAAAAACTGTTTTTT. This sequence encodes CATSRDKATNEKLFF.

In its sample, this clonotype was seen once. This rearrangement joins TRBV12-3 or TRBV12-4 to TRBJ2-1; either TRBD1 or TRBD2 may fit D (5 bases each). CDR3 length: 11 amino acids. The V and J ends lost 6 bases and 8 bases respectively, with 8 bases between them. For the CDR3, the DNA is TGTGCCAGCAGGGGGGTTGATGAGCAGTTCTTC. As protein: CASRGVDEQFF.

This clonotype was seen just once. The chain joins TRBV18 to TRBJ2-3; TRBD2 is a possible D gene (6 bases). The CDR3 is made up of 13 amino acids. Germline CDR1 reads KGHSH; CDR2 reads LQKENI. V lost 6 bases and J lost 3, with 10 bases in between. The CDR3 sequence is CASSDGGTDTQYF. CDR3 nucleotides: TGTGCCAGCTCTGACGGGGGAACAGATACGCAGTATTTT.

In DNA form, the CDR3 reads TGTGCCAGCGCTAACCGGGGGGAGGAGACCCAGTACTTC. Amino acid sequence: CASANRGEETQYF. The genes are TRBV7-2 and TRBJ2-5; 7 bases fit TRBD2. The V and J ends lost 8 bases and 5 bases, in that order; junction bases with no gene match: 8. Germline V gives CDR1 SGHTA, CDR2 FQGNSA. This CDR3 has 13 amino acids.